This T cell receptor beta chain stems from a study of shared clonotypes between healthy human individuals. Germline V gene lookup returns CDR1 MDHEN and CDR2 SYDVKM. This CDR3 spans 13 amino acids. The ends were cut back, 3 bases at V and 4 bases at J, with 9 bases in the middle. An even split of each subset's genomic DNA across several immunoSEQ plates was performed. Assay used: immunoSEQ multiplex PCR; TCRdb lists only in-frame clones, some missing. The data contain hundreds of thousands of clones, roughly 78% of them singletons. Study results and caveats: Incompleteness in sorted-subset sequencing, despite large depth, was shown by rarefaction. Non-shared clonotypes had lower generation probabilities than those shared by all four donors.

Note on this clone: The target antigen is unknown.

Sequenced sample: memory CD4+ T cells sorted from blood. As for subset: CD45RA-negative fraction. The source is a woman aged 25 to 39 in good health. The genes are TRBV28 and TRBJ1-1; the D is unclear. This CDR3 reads CASSLPHITEAFF. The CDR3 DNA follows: TGTGCCAGCAGTTTGCCCCACATCACTGAAGCTTTCTTT.